These 23 T cell receptor beta chains originate from one sample sequenced in a study of cytomegalovirus exposure and HLA in healthy donors. Researchers ran the PCR with 60 Vbeta and 13 Jbeta primers. Sequenced by immunoSEQ multiplex PCR; TCRdb stores in-frame clones only, minus some. The data contain around 150,000 clones, around 77% of them singletons. Sequenced material: PBMCs. These TCRs come from a woman between 40 and 55 years old in good health and CMV-seronegative.

This chain joins TRBV27 and TRBJ2-1; 11 bases match TRBD2. V trimming: 0 bases; J trimming: 4 bases; junction bases outside the gene matches: 17. Germline loops: CDR1 MNHEY, CDR2 SMNVEV (reference sequence). The CDR3 length is 21 residues. The CDR3 region is CASSLSYPPRTSGWVYNEQFF. CDR3 nucleotide sequence: TGTGCCAGCAGTTTATCTTACCCTCCTAGGACTAGCGGGTGGGTATACAATGAGCAGTTCTTC.

The V call is TRBV4-1, the J call TRBJ2-7, with D hard to call. The CDR3 contains 13 residues. V was clipped by 1 base and J by 4 bases, with 8 bases between them. Germline V gene lookup returns CDR1 MGHRA and CDR2 YSYEKL. DNA of the CDR3: TGCGCCAGCAGCCAAGCCCCAGATTACGAGCAGTACTTC. Encoded protein: CASSQAPDYEQYF.

This chain joins TRBV27 and TRBJ1-1, with 7 bases lining up with TRBD1. The CDR3 is 16 residues long. Germline CDR1 reads MNHEY; CDR2 reads SMNVEV (reference sequence). J lost 7 bases, V lost 0 bases, and 11 bases had no gene match. The CDR3 sequence is CASSLSMLWAGGEAFF. The CDR3 region has the DNA TGTGCCAGCAGTTTATCGATGTTGTGGGCAGGGGGTGAAGCTTTCTTT.

The gene calls are TRBV30 and TRBJ1-4, with a weak D call TRBD1 (6 bases). The V gene's germline CDR1 is GTSNPN and CDR2 SVGIG (reference sequence). The CDR3 is 16 residues long. The V end lost 4 bases, the J end lost 0 bases, and 15 bases lay between the germline ends. The CDR3 region has the DNA TGTGCCTGGATATTACAAAGGGACACAACTAATGAAAAACTGTTTTTT. Its protein is CAWILQRDTTNEKLFF.

The chain employs TRBV19 and TRBJ2-2; no definite D call. The V end was cut by 7 bases, the J end by 1 base, with 10 bases between. The CDR3 has 14 residues. The germline CDR1 and CDR2 sequences are LNHDA and SQIVND (reference sequence). The CDR3 bases are TGTGCCAGTATTCGAGAGTTGAACACCGGGGAGCTGTTTTTT. It translates to CASIRELNTGELFF.

The chain couples TRBV14 to TRBJ2-1, with 16 bases that match TRBD2. Unmatched junction bases numbered 15, after V lost 6 bases and J lost 7 bases. The CDR3 has 19 amino acids. Germline lookup yields CDR1 SGHDN and CDR2 FVKESK. CDR3 nucleotide sequence: TGTGCCAGCAGGAGCGGTTTGGGACTAGCGGGAGGGCCATGGAATGAGCAGTTCTTC. Translation: CASRSGLGLAGGPWNEQFF. The full variable domain, its missing parts supplied by reference TRBV14 and TRBJ2-1, is EAGVTQFPSHSVIEKGQTVTLRCDPISGHDNLYWYRRVMGKEIKFLLHFVKESKQDESGMPNNRFLAERTGGTYSTLKVQPAELEDSGVYFCASRSGLGLAGGPWNEQFFGPGTRLTVL.

The V and J genes are TRBV6-1 and TRBJ2-6; unclear D gene. The CDR3 is 13 residues long. The germline V gene has CDR1 MNHNS and CDR2 SASEGT. Trimming removed 6 bases from V and 3 bases from J, with 6 bases in between. The CDR3 region has the DNA TGTGCCAGCAGCCTCCTTGGGGCCAACGTCCTGACTTTC. Its protein is CASSLLGANVLTF.

V and J are TRBV10-3 and TRBJ2-5; TRBD2 matches at 10 bases. Trimming cost V 6 bases and J 3 bases; bases outside gene matches: 4. Germline assignment: CDR1 ENHRY and CDR2 SYGVKD. The CDR3 has 14 amino acids. The CDR3 sequence is CAISASGSEETQYF. The CDR3, as DNA: TGTGCCATCAGCGCTAGCGGGAGTGAAGAGACCCAGTACTTC.

Only one count was recorded for this clone. The V gene is TRBV5-6, the J gene TRBJ2-5; D is ambiguous. The CDR3 extends over 11 amino acids. Trimming stripped 2 bases from V and 4 bases from J, with 3 bases between. The germline CDR1 and CDR2 sequences are SGHDT and YYEEEE. The CDR3 loop is CASSFGETQYF. In nucleotides, the CDR3 is TGTGCCAGCAGCTTCGGAGAGACCCAGTACTTC.

The chain recombines TRBV11-2 with TRBJ2-1; 7 bases align to TRBD2. V shed 5 bases and J 1 base; nucleotides not matched to a gene: 5. This CDR3 spans 15 amino acids. Germline assignment: CDR1 SGHAT and CDR2 FQNNGV. CDR3 DNA sequence: TGTGCCAGCAGCCCGGGACTATTTTCCTACAATGAGCAGTTCTTC. It encodes CASSPGLFSYNEQFF.

This chain links TRBV2 with TRBJ2-1; the D gene is possibly TRBD2 (6 bases). The CDR3 spans 14 residues. CDR1 is SNHLY, CDR2 FYNNEI, per germline. The V end lost 6 bases, the J end lost 5 bases, and 14 bases lay between the germline ends. The CDR3 DNA follows: TGTGCCAGCAGCCCCAGCAAGCGGGACAATGAGCAGTTCTTC. This codes for CASSPSKRDNEQFF.

This clone has a handful of counts. The chain has TRBV7-2 and TRBJ1-5; D perhaps matches TRBD1 (5 bases). V was shortened by 5 bases and J by 2 bases, with 13 bases between the two germline ends. This CDR3 has 15 residues. The germline CDR1 and CDR2 sequences are SGHTA and FQGNSA. The CDR3 reads CASSAGGTRNQPQHF. The CDR3 DNA sequence: TGTGCCAGCAGCGCCGGGGGGACCCGCAATCAGCCCCAGCATTTT. Looking up the rest from reference TRBV7-2 and TRBJ1-5 gives the full variable domain: GAGVSQSPSNKVTEKGKDVELRCDPISGHTALYWYRQSLGQGLEFLIYFQGNSAPDKSGLPSDRFSAERTGGSVSTLTIQRTQQEDSAVYLCASSAGGTRNQPQHFGDGTRLSIL.

The chain recombines TRBV19 with TRBJ2-7, with a weak D call TRBD1 (6 bases). Trimming stripped 8 bases from V and 3 bases from J, with 23 bases between. Germline CDR1 reads LNHDA; CDR2 reads SQIVND (reference sequence). This CDR3 has 16 residues. CDR3 nucleotides: TGTGCCAGTCGTGACAGGAATTCACATGGGCTCTACGAGCAGTACTTC. Its protein product is CASRDRNSHGLYEQYF.

The V and J genes are TRBV5-1 and TRBJ2-2, with 7 positions matching TRBD2. J lost 3 bases, V lost 1 base, and 3 bases had no gene match. The CDR3 length is 15 residues. CDR1 is SGHRS, CDR2 YFSETQ, per germline. Here the CDR3 reads CASSLTSVHTGELFF. CDR3 nucleotide sequence: TGCGCCAGCAGCTTGACTAGCGTTCACACCGGGGAGCTGTTTTTT.

The V and J genes are TRBV6-1 and TRBJ2-3; 8 nucleotides match TRBD2. J gave up 2 bases and V 3 bases, and 10 bases lay outside the gene matches. The germline V gene has CDR1 MNHNS and CDR2 SASEGT. The CDR3 covers 17 residues. The CDR3 protein is CASSEDEREWVTDTQYF. The CDR3 DNA is TGTGCCAGCAGTGAGGATGAGCGGGAGTGGGTCACAGATACGCAGTATTTT.

This chain uses TRBV6-1 with TRBJ1-1, with 8 bases identical to TRBD1. CDR3 length equals 15 residues. Trimming cost V 6 bases and J 0 bases; bases outside gene matches: 6. Germline assignment: CDR1 MNHNS and CDR2 SASEGT. Here the CDR3 DNA reads TGTGCCAGCAGGCGACAGGGGAAGATGAACACTGAAGCTTTCTTT. Protein sequence: CASRRQGKMNTEAFF.

This clone came up once. V usage is TRBV2 and J usage is TRBJ2-3; 9 bases fit TRBD1. The CDR3 is 15 amino acids. The junction had 8 bases not matched to a gene; V was cut back by 8 bases and J by 2 bases. Germline CDR1 is SNHLY and CDR2 is FYNNEI. The CDR3 is CASARDRAYTDTQYF. In DNA form, the CDR3 reads TGTGCCAGCGCGCGGGACAGGGCGTACACAGATACGCAGTATTTT.

The chain combines TRBV10-1 with TRBJ2-7; D is perhaps TRBD2 (5 bases). V was pared by 6 bases and J by 2 bases, with 17 bases between. The CDR3 has 15 residues. CDR1 and CDR2 from the germline V gene are WNHNN and SYGVQD (reference sequence). The CDR3 protein is CASSTEDCNTYEQYF. The CDR3 DNA sequence: TGCGCCAGCAGCACAGAGGACTGTAATACCTACGAGCAGTACTTC.

The V gene is TRBV6-1, the J gene TRBJ2-4, with 7 bases lining up with TRBD1. Germline loops: CDR1 MNHNS, CDR2 SASEGT. The CDR3 spans 13 residues. J lost 3 bases, V lost 8 bases, and 4 bases had no gene match. CDR3 region: CASQGVGKNIQYF. CDR3 bases: TGTGCCAGCCAGGGGGTAGGCAAAAACATTCAGTACTTC.

V usage is TRBV10-3 and J usage is TRBJ1-1; D may be TRBD1 (5 bases). Germline V CDR1 and CDR2: ENHRY, SYGVKD. The CDR3 is 12 residues long. The V end was cut by 9 bases, the J end by 1 base, with 9 bases between. The DNA of the CDR3 is TGTGCCATTGGACACTCGAACACTGAAGCTTTCTTT. Its protein product is CAIGHSNTEAFF.

J is TRBJ2-3 and V is TRBV30; 7 bases are a match to TRBD2. This CDR3 has 13 residues. CDR1 GTSNPN and CDR2 SVGIG come from the germline V gene (reference sequence). V lost 0 bases to trimming and J lost 6 bases; unmatched junction nucleotides: 3. CDR3 DNA: TGTGCCTGGAGTGTACTGGGAGGGGATACGCAGTATTTT. This sequence encodes CAWSVLGGDTQYF. Full variable domain (missing parts from reference TRBV30 and TRBJ2-3): SQTIHQWPATLVQPVGSPLSLECTVEGTSNPNLYWYRQAAGRGLQLLFYSVGIGQISSEVPQNLSASRPQDRQFILSSKKLLLSDSGFYLCAWSVLGGDTQYFGPGTRLTVL.

The chain uses TRBV2 and TRBJ2-3; 9 bases match TRBD1. The CDR3 has 15 amino acids. The germline V gene encodes CDR1 SNHLY and CDR2 FYNNEI. The J segment lost 3 bases and the V segment lost 5 bases, leaving 6 bases of the junction unmatched. The DNA for the CDR3 is TGTGCCAGCAGTCGGACAGGGGTTGAAACAGATACGCAGTATTTT. Residues: CASSRTGVETDTQYF.

This chain connects TRBV30 to TRBJ2-3; 8 nucleotides line up with TRBD2. This CDR3 is built from 13 residues. J lost 9 bases, V lost 3 bases, and 8 bases had no gene match. The V gene's germline CDR1 is GTSNPN and CDR2 SVGIG (reference sequence). DNA for the CDR3: TGTGCCTGGAGGGAAAGCGGGAGTCCAACGCAGTATTTT. Translated: CAWRESGSPTQYF.